This entry is about one T cell receptor (beta chain). These data belong to a study of Graves' ophthalmopathy and Graves' hyperthyroidism. Investigators amplified TCR beta CDR3 regions from RNA transcripts. RT-PCR in the first round used HTBI primers; a second-round multiplex PCR followed. One entry per CDR3 protein, called by TCRdb with MiXCR from the multiplex PCR reads. The sample shows 150,000 to 200,000 distinct CDR3 sequences, roughly two fifths of them seen only once. Looked up from germline, CDR1 is SGDLS and CDR2 is YYNGEE. The CDR3 is made up of 17 amino acids. The V segment lost 0 bases and the J segment 0 bases; nucleotides outside the gene matches: 4.

V is TRBV9 and J is TRBJ2-4, with TRBD1 matching over 9 bases. What was sequenced was peripheral blood. The TCR sequence derives from a man aged 25-45 years with Graves' ophthalmopathy. In nucleotides, the CDR3 is TGTGCCAGCAGCGTAGGTGGGACAGGGCTAGCCAAAAACATTCAGTACTTC. Protein sequence: CASSVGGTGLAKNIQYF.